One sample yielded the 12 T cell receptor beta chains listed below, sequenced in a study of blood T cell repertoires in COVID-19. The data were produced by immunoSEQ multiplex PCR, yet TCRdb's version contains in-frame clones alone and is incomplete. Among about 200,000 clones, more than 75% were seen once, and the ten largest hold 5.9%. The sample taken for sequencing was peripheral blood. These receptors were obtained from an elderly man with acute or convalescent COVID-19.

The rearrangement joins TRBV6-6 to TRBJ1-1; D is unclear. The CDR3 consists of 13 residues. Per germline, CDR1 MNHNY and CDR2 SVGAGI (reference sequence). Trimming removed 3 bases at V and 4 bases at J, with 9 bases between. CDR3 bases: TGTGCCAGCAGTTATAAGAGTGGCACTGAAGCTTTCTTT. Its protein is CASSYKSGTEAFF.

The rearrangement joins TRBV5-5 to TRBJ1-5; weak D call: TRBD1 (5 bases). This CDR3 is built from 14 residues. V gave up 2 bases and J gave up 4 bases, with 10 bases separating them. CDR1 and CDR2 from the germline V gene are SGHKS and YYEKEE (reference sequence). CDR3 loop: CASSLRQNNQPQHF. CDR3 DNA sequence: TGTGCCAGCAGCTTACGACAGAATAATCAGCCCCAGCATTTT.

This chain joins TRBV24-1 and TRBJ2-1; no clear D gene. From germline, CDR1 is KGHDR and CDR2 SFDVKD. CDR3 length: 15 amino acids. V gave up 5 bases and J gave up 8 bases, with 18 bases separating them. The CDR3 DNA follows: TGTGCCACCAGTGCCAATGTTGGTCTCCGGGATGAGCAGTTCTTC. Its protein product is CATSANVGLRDEQFF.

V usage is TRBV28 and J usage is TRBJ2-1; 10 bases align to TRBD2. The CDR3 consists of 16 residues. V trimming: 6 bases; J trimming: 5 bases; junction bases outside the gene matches: 10. The germline V gene has CDR1 MDHEN and CDR2 SYDVKM. CDR3 amino acids: CASRRLSGRVDNEQFF. The CDR3 DNA is TGTGCCAGCAGGCGACTGAGCGGGAGGGTCGACAATGAGCAGTTCTTC.

This clone was observed a few times. The chain has TRBV5-1 and TRBJ2-7; a weak D match, TRBD1 (6 bases). Germline V gene lookup returns CDR1 SGHRS and CDR2 YFSETQ. The CDR3 runs 13 residues. The V end was cut by 5 bases, the J end by 10 bases, with 19 bases between. CDR3 residues: CASRSGQFFVQYF. CDR3 DNA: TGCGCCAGCAGAAGCGGACAGTTTTTCGTTCAGTACTTC. Full variable domain (missing parts from reference TRBV5-1 and TRBJ2-7): KAGVTQTPRYLIKTRGQQVTLSCSPISGHRSVSWYQQTPGQGLQFLFEYFSETQRNKGNFPGRFSGRQFSNSRSEMNVSTLELGDSALYLCASRSGQFFVQYFGPGTRLTVT.

This chain links TRBV7-2 with TRBJ1-2, with 7 positions matching TRBD1. The CDR3 sequence is 13 residues long. V was clipped by 8 bases and J by 6 bases; unmatched bases: 9. Germline V gene data show CDR1 as SGHTA and CDR2 as FQGNSA. CDR3 DNA: TGTGCCAGCCAAGGACAGGCATCCGATGGCTACACCTTC. Translating it yields CASQGQASDGYTF.

The chain couples TRBV10-3 to TRBJ2-7; no reliable D call. The germline CDR1 and CDR2 sequences are ENHRY and SYGVKD. The length of the CDR3 is 12 residues. Trimming took 5 bases from V and 4 from J, leaving 9 bases between them. Written as DNA, the CDR3 is TGTGCCATCAGTACTTACCCTTACGAGCAGTACTTC. Protein: CAISTYPYEQYF.

The chain joins TRBV5-1 to TRBJ2-2; 7 nucleotides align to TRBD2. The ends lost 0 bases at V and 0 bases at J; junction bases unmatched: 17. CDR3 size: 21 residues. The germline V gene encodes CDR1 SGHRS and CDR2 YFSETQ. In DNA form, the CDR3 reads TGCGCCAGCAGCTTGGCTAGGATCCTCGCGGGAGAGTACTCGAACACCGGGGAGCTGTTTTTT. It translates to CASSLARILAGEYSNTGELFF.

The rearrangement links TRBV24-1 to TRBJ1-2; TRBD1 matches at 8 bases. Germline CDR1 is KGHDR and CDR2 is SFDVKD. The CDR3 totals 13 residues. V lost 5 bases to trimming and J lost 3 bases; unmatched junction nucleotides: 1. The CDR3 protein is CATSGTGYYGYTF. In DNA, the CDR3 is TGTGCCACCAGTGGGACAGGGTACTATGGCTACACCTTC.

This sequence joins TRBV3-1 (or the pseudogene TRBV3-2) and TRBJ2-1, with D perhaps matching TRBD2 (6 bases). V was cut by 5 bases and J by 8 bases, with 10 bases left in between. CDR3 length: 12 amino acids. Germline V lookup: CDR1 LGHDT, CDR2 YNNKEL (reference sequence). Here the CDR3 DNA reads TGTGCCAGCAGCTTCGCGGGGTATGAGCAGTTCTTC. It specifies CASSFAGYEQFF.

The chain links TRBV6-5 to TRBJ2-5; tentative D call: TRBD2 (6 bases). V lost 0 bases, J lost 5 bases, and 16 bases lay in between. This CDR3 contains 16 residues. Germline lookup yields CDR1 MNHEY and CDR2 SVGAGI. CDR3 bases: TGTGCCAGCAGTTACTCGATGTCGCGGGATAGGGAGACCCAGTACTTC. Translating it yields CASSYSMSRDRETQYF.

This chain links TRBV7-2 with TRBJ2-7, with D possibly matching TRBD1 (7 bases). The V and J ends lost 3 bases and 6 bases respectively, with 12 bases between them. Germline CDR1 SGHTA, CDR2 FQGNSA. This CDR3 is built from 13 residues. The DNA for the CDR3 is TGTGCCAGCAGCTTTGGGCAGGGGGGCGAGCAGTACTTC. This gives the protein CASSFGQGGEQYF.